The 13 T cell receptor beta chains reported below all come from one sample, sequenced in a study of CD8 T cells in ankylosing spondylitis. TCRdb recomputed calls from the 5' RACE reads with MiXCR, one row per CDR3 protein. The sample shows 300,000 to 350,000 distinct CDR3 sequences, roughly 20% of them seen only once. The sample taken for sequencing was blood, either unsorted or a sorted T cell fraction (not recorded which). Receptor source: a female donor with ankylosing spondylitis or in good health (not recorded which).

This clonotype was detected a few times. This chain uses TRBV12-3 or TRBV12-4 with TRBJ2-2; TRBD1 matches at 10 bases. There are 14 residues in the CDR3. V lost 6 bases and J lost 6; bases outside the gene matches: 4. The CDR3 DNA is TGTGCCAGCAGACGGACAGGGGGGGCCGGGGAGCTGTTTTTT. It encodes CASRRTGGAGELFF.

This chain uses TRBV10-3 with TRBJ2-7; 8 nucleotides align to TRBD2. The CDR3 spans 15 residues. Trimming removed 4 bases from V and 4 bases from J; junction bases left unmatched: 9. In germline, CDR1 is ENHRY, CDR2 SYGVKD. DNA for the CDR3: TGTGCCATCAGTGGAGCGGGAGACCTACGGTACGAGCAGTACTTC. Translating it yields CAISGAGDLRYEQYF.

This sequence joins TRBV4-3 and TRBJ2-6, with a tentative D call TRBD1 (6 bases). Trimming shortened V by 4 bases and J by 1 base, and 11 bases separated the two germline ends. The germline V gene encodes CDR1 LGHNA and CDR2 YSLEER. The CDR3 runs 16 residues. The CDR3 protein is CASSRQGLSGANVLTF. CDR3 sequence (DNA): TGCGCCAGCAGCCGGCAGGGGCTTTCTGGGGCCAACGTCCTGACTTTC.

This clonotype was seen at least ten times. This chain links TRBV12-3 or TRBV12-4 with TRBJ2-7, with D perhaps TRBD2 (6 bases). There are 13 residues in the CDR3. V was pared by 6 bases and J by 3 bases, with 12 bases between. CDR3 amino acids: CASRLGGSYEQYF. CDR3 nucleotides: TGTGCCAGCAGACTGGGGGGAAGCTACGAGCAGTACTTC.

The chain links TRBV5-6 to TRBJ2-7, with 14 positions matching TRBD2. The CDR3 runs 18 residues. V trimming: 3 bases; J trimming: 6 bases; junction bases outside the gene matches: 14. Germline V lookup: CDR1 SGHDT, CDR2 YYEEEE. The CDR3, as DNA: TGTGCCAGCAGCTCCCGCCGACTAGCGGGAGGGCCGCCTGGCGAGCAGTACTTC. Amino acids: CASSSRRLAGGPPGEQYF.

The chain is built from TRBV6-1 and TRBJ1-2; TRBD1 aligns across 7 bases. The junction had 16 bases not matched to a gene; V was cut back by 4 bases and J by 5 bases. The CDR3 is 17 amino acids. CDR1 is MNHNS, CDR2 SASEGT, per germline. CDR3 sequence reads: CASSGLKRTGAGYGYTF. The DNA of the CDR3 is TGTGCCAGCAGTGGATTGAAGCGTACAGGGGCAGGGTATGGCTACACCTTC.

This clonotype has just one count. The V and J genes are TRBV28 and TRBJ2-6; D tentatively fits TRBD1 or TRBD2 (5 bases each). The CDR3 contains 15 residues. V was cut by 2 bases and J by 5 bases, with 10 bases left in between. Germline values: CDR1 MDHEN, CDR2 SYDVKM. The CDR3 DNA follows: TGTGCCAGCAGTTTAGGGGGTACCCGGGCCAACGTCCTGACTTTC. It translates to CASSLGGTRANVLTF.

The V gene is TRBV20-1, the J gene TRBJ2-1, with D uncertain. The CDR3 length is 17 residues. Trimming pared 1 base from V and 0 bases from J, leaving 16 bases between. CDR1 and CDR2 (germline): DFQATT, SNEGSKA (reference sequence). This CDR3 reads CSARGLPAPSSYNEQFF. The DNA for the CDR3 is TGCAGTGCTAGAGGTCTTCCAGCGCCGAGCTCCTACAATGAGCAGTTCTTC.

The chain is built from TRBV6-2 or TRBV6-3 and TRBJ2-2; no clear D. Germline CDR1 is MNHEY and CDR2 is SVGEGT. This CDR3 contains 15 residues. Trimming pared 3 bases from V and 1 base from J, leaving 9 bases between. The CDR3 spells CASSYLAGNTGELFF. The CDR3 DNA follows: TGTGCCAGCAGTTATTTGGCTGGGAACACCGGGGAGCTGTTTTTT.

Only a few counts were recorded for this clonotype. J is TRBJ2-2 and V is TRBV20-1; 10 bases fit TRBD2. Germline V lookup: CDR1 DFQATT, CDR2 SNEGSKA (reference sequence). The junction had 2 bases not matched to a gene; V was cut back by 2 bases and J by 5 bases. There are 14 residues in the CDR3. CDR3: CSARLAGGTGELFF. CDR3 in DNA: TGCAGTGCTAGATTAGCGGGAGGAACCGGGGAGCTGTTTTTT.

CDR3 region: CASSFGQSYNEQFF. The CDR3 coding sequence is TGTGCCAGCAGCTTCGGACAGTCCTACAATGAGCAGTTCTTC. The chain is built from TRBV11-2 and TRBJ2-1, with D perhaps matching TRBD1 (6 bases). This CDR3 comprises 14 residues. The germline V gene encodes CDR1 SGHAT and CDR2 FQNNGV. V was cut by 3 bases and J by 1 base, with 7 bases left in between.

This clonotype was seen a few times. The chain is built from TRBV12-3 or TRBV12-4 and TRBJ1-1; 8 bases map to TRBD1. Unmatched junction bases numbered 3, after V lost 5 bases and J lost 1 base. The CDR3 extends over 14 amino acids. The CDR3 sequence: CASSTQGGNTEAFF. The CDR3 DNA is TGTGCCAGCAGTACACAGGGGGGGAACACTGAAGCTTTCTTT.

This clonotype has only a few counts. The chain joins TRBV3-1 to TRBJ2-5; D might be TRBD2 (6 bases). V shed 4 bases and J shed 5 bases, with 17 bases lying between them. Germline lookup yields CDR1 LGHDT and CDR2 YNNKEL (reference sequence). The CDR3 spans 15 residues. CDR3 DNA: TGTGCCAGCAGCCTGAGGACCCAAGGAGGGGAGACCCAGTACTTC. Translated: CASSLRTQGGETQYF.